This passage covers 19 T cell receptor beta chains from one sample sequenced in a study of beta chain features in type 1 diabetes. General study points: In all four CD4+ subsets, TCRB CDR3 length was significantly, moderately reduced in type 1 diabetes.

Their antigens are not known. Reverse transcription of all isolated RNA meant that expressed TCRB transcripts were sequenced. Using immunoSEQ multiplex PCR, the repertoire was profiled, and TCRdb retains in-frame clones only, with some absent. This sample yields 600,000 or so clones, of which over 12% are seen a single time; 0.03% to 0.04% belongs to the top ten. Specimen: naive CD4+ T cells from blood. Source of these receptors: a man aged 18 to 29 with type 1 diabetes.

V gene TRBV28 combines with J gene TRBJ1-5; 11 nucleotides align to TRBD1. V lost 5 bases, J lost 4 bases, and 7 bases stayed unmatched. This CDR3 spans 16 amino acids. Germline lookup yields CDR1 MDHEN and CDR2 SYDVKM. CDR3 DNA sequence: TGTGCCAGCAGTCCCCCAGGGACAGGGGGGAATCAGCCCCAGCATTTT. Residues: CASSPPGTGGNQPQHF. The full variable domain, completed using reference TRBV28 and TRBJ1-5, is DVKVTQSSRYLVKRTGEKVFLECVQDMDHENMFWYRQDPGLGLRLIYFSYDVKMKEKGDIPEGYSVSREKKERFSLILESASTNQTSMYLCASSPPGTGGNQPQHFGDGTRLSIL.

This chain links TRBV15 with TRBJ1-4; unclear D gene. Germline V gives CDR1 LNHNV, CDR2 YYDKDF (reference sequence). The CDR3 extends over 14 amino acids. The ends were cut back, 7 bases at V and 7 bases at J, with 16 bases in the middle. CDR3 protein: CATKYSIISEKLFF. In DNA form, the CDR3 reads TGTGCCACCAAATACTCCATTATCTCTGAAAAACTGTTTTTT.

The chain combines TRBV28 with TRBJ2-7; 12 bases align to TRBD2. The CDR3 length is 15 residues. V lost 5 bases, J lost 0 bases, and 2 bases stayed unmatched. The germline V gene has CDR1 MDHEN and CDR2 SYDVKM. This CDR3 reads CASSPSGRASYEQYF. CDR3 coding DNA: TGTGCCAGCAGTCCTAGCGGGAGGGCCTCCTACGAGCAGTACTTC. Combining the CDR3 with reference TRBV28 and TRBJ2-7 gives the whole variable domain DVKVTQSSRYLVKRTGEKVFLECVQDMDHENMFWYRQDPGLGLRLIYFSYDVKMKEKGDIPEGYSVSREKKERFSLILESASTNQTSMYLCASSPSGRASYEQYFGPGTRLTVT.

This clone has more than one count but fewer than ten. The same CDR3 also results from other DNA sequences found in this sample. CDR3 amino acids: CASSLGGNEQFF. The CDR3 DNA reads TGTGCCAGCAGCTTGGGCGGCAATGAGCAGTTCTTC. V is TRBV5-6 and J is TRBJ2-1, with D unclear. CDR3 length: 12 amino acids. Germline V gene lookup returns CDR1 SGHDT and CDR2 YYEEEE. Trimming took 0 bases from V and 6 from J, leaving 4 bases between them.

This clone occurred a few times. CDR3 residues: CASLGQGEQFF. The CDR3 DNA sequence: TGTGCCTCCCTAGGGCAGGGTGAGCAGTTCTTC. V is TRBV30 and J is TRBJ2-1; perhaps TRBD1 as D (5 bases). Trimming removed 7 bases from V and 9 bases from J, with 13 bases in between. This CDR3 has 11 amino acids. Germline V CDR1 and CDR2: GTSNPN, SVGIG (reference sequence).

The CDR3 loop is CASRTRTGANVLTF. CDR3 DNA sequence: TGTGCCAGCAGAACCAGAACTGGGGCCAACGTCCTGACTTTC. This rearrangement joins TRBV7-2 to TRBJ2-6, with unresolved D. Germline V gene lookup returns CDR1 SGHTA and CDR2 FQGNSA. V lost 6 bases and J 2 bases, leaving 8 bases between the germline ends. This CDR3 contains 14 residues.

This clone was detected only a few times. Other DNA sequences from this sample encode an identical CDR3 as well. This chain uses TRBV7-6 with TRBJ2-5; no clear D gene. The germline gives CDR1 SGHVS, CDR2 FNYEAQ. Trimming removed 1 base from V and 2 bases from J, with 5 bases in between. CDR3 length equals 13 residues. DNA of the CDR3: TGTGCCAGCAGCTTAGGGTCTCAAGAGACCCAGTACTTC. It is translated as CASSLGSQETQYF.

This chain links TRBV30 with TRBJ2-2, with D possibly matching TRBD2 (5 bases). Germline-derived CDR1 and CDR2 are GTSNPN and SVGIG (reference sequence). This CDR3 region has 14 residues. Trimming removed 0 bases at V and 3 bases at J, with 8 bases between. CDR3 amino acids: CAWSVRDHTGELFF. As DNA, the CDR3 is TGTGCCTGGAGTGTACGGGATCACACCGGGGAGCTGTTTTTT.

The DNA of the CDR3 is TGTGCCAGCAGCTTTCAACTCCCGGGACTGTTCTACAATGAGCAGTTCTTC. As protein: CASSFQLPGLFYNEQFF. V gene TRBV11-2 combines with J gene TRBJ2-1; D is perhaps TRBD2 (6 bases). Germline-derived CDR1 and CDR2 are SGHAT and FQNNGV. The CDR3 is 17 amino acids. V was clipped by 3 bases and J by 3 bases, with 18 bases between them.

The chain links TRBV19 to TRBJ2-1; 9 bases are a match to TRBD1. The CDR3 totals 13 residues. V lost 2 bases and J lost 14; bases outside the gene matches: 7. In germline, CDR1 is LNHDA, CDR2 SQIVND (reference sequence). CDR3 loop: CASSISRTGVEFF. The CDR3 bases are TGTGCCAGTAGTATAAGTAGGACAGGGGTCGAGTTCTTC.

This chain connects TRBV29-1 to TRBJ1-5; weak D call: TRBD1 (6 bases). Germline lookup yields CDR1 SQVTM and CDR2 ANQGSEA. V lost 7 bases, J lost 4 bases, and 14 bases lay in between. The CDR3 loop spans 13 amino acids. CDR3 coding DNA: TGCAGCGGGAGGGGGGTAGCGAATCAGCCCCAGCATTTT. Its protein is CSGRGVANQPQHF. Supplemented by reference TRBV29-1 and TRBJ1-5, the full variable domain reads SAVISQKPSRDICQRGTSLTIQCQVDSQVTMMFWYRQQPGQSLTLIATANQGSEATYESGFVIDKFPISRPNLTFSTLTVSNMSPEDSSIYLCSGRGVANQPQHFGDGTRLSIL.

CDR3 in DNA: TGCGCCAGCAGCCAAGCGGCAGGAGCTATCTATAATTCACCCCTCCACTTT. Its translation is CASSQAAGAIYNSPLHF. This chain joins TRBV4-3 and TRBJ1-6; D call uncertain. The germline V gene encodes CDR1 LGHNA and CDR2 YSLEER. V lost 1 base to trimming and J lost 3 bases, with 13 bases between them. The CDR3 has 17 residues.

The chain combines TRBV6-1 with TRBJ2-1, with D possibly matching TRBD2 (6 bases). Germline V CDR1 and CDR2: MNHNS, SASEGT. This CDR3 comprises 12 residues. Trimming removed 4 bases from V and 12 bases from J, with 13 bases in between. CDR3 nucleotides: TGTGCCAGCAGTGCAATCGGGACTTTGCAGTTCTTC. Translation: CASSAIGTLQFF.

This clone has a handful of counts. V usage is TRBV5-4 and J usage is TRBJ2-7; TRBD2 matches at 10 bases. Per germline, CDR1 SGHNT and CDR2 YYREEE (reference sequence). V lost 0 bases to trimming and J lost 5 bases; unmatched junction nucleotides: 2. The CDR3 has 14 residues. The CDR3 region is CASSLASGGDEQYF. The CDR3 bases are TGTGCCAGCAGCTTGGCTAGCGGGGGAGACGAGCAGTACTTC.

The rearrangement uses TRBV6-1 and TRBJ1-3, with D unresolved. V lost 4 bases, J lost 0 bases, and 13 bases lay in between. The CDR3 has 16 amino acids. Germline CDR1 MNHNS, CDR2 SASEGT. CDR3 in DNA: TGTGCCAGCAGTGCCTTCCTGGACGGCTCTGGAAACACCATATATTTT. Translation: CASSAFLDGSGNTIYF.

This clone showed up just a few times. This chain connects TRBV7-6 to TRBJ2-7, with D possibly TRBD1 on 6 matching bases. Germline V lookup: CDR1 SGHVS, CDR2 FNYEAQ. V was cut by 1 base and J by 4 bases, with 14 bases left in between. The CDR3 runs 15 residues. CDR3 DNA sequence: TGTGCCAGCAGCTTAGGGACAGCAAATAATTACGAGCAGTACTTC. As protein: CASSLGTANNYEQYF.

The chain combines TRBV2 with TRBJ1-4; D might be TRBD1 (5 bases). Germline CDR1 SNHLY, CDR2 FYNNEI. CDR3 length: 13 amino acids. V was cut by 8 bases and J by 7 bases, with 14 bases left in between. This CDR3 is CASQGRAGEKLFF. For the CDR3, the DNA is TGTGCCAGCCAGGGACGGGCGGGTGAAAAACTGTTTTTT.

This clone was seen a handful of times. The sample carries other DNA sequences with the same CDR3. This rearrangement joins TRBV30 to TRBJ2-3; 9 nucleotides line up with TRBD1. This CDR3 region has 13 residues. Germline lookup yields CDR1 GTSNPN and CDR2 SVGIG (reference sequence). The ends lost 0 bases at V and 6 bases at J; junction bases unmatched: 1. DNA for the CDR3: TGTGCCTGGAGTGTACAGGGGGCTGATACGCAGTATTTT. Protein sequence: CAWSVQGADTQYF.

The chain employs TRBV9 and TRBJ2-3; TRBD2 might be the D (5 bases). Trimming stripped 0 bases from V and 6 bases from J, with 11 bases between. The CDR3 consists of 14 residues. Germline V gene lookup returns CDR1 SGDLS and CDR2 YYNGEE. The CDR3 region has the DNA TGTGCCAGCAGCGTAGCATATGCGGGCGATACGCAGTATTTT. The encoded protein is CASSVAYAGDTQYF.